This paragraph covers one TCR beta chain sequence. This entry comes from a study of cytomegalovirus exposure and HLA in healthy donors. 60 Vbeta and 13 Jbeta primers were used in PCR. Only in-frame clones appear in the TCRdb table, and some are missing; sequencing was by immunoSEQ multiplex PCR. The table records roughly 120,000 clones, around 82% of them present only once. The CDR3 is made up of 14 amino acids. V was clipped by 2 bases and J by 2 bases; unmatched bases: 3. Germline V gene lookup returns CDR1 SGHRS and CDR2 YFSETQ. The chain joins TRBV5-1 to TRBJ1-1; 7 nucleotides line up with TRBD1. The sequence was collected from a woman aged 30 to 39 in good health and CMV-seropositive. The material sequenced was PBMCs. The CDR3 sequence is CASSFRDRNTEAFF. The CDR3 bases are TGCGCCAGCAGCTTCCGGGACAGAAACACTGAAGCTTTCTTT.